One TCR beta chain is described in this entry. Its antigen is undetermined. This record belongs to a study of T cell responses to AZD1222 COVID-19 vaccine. Sequenced by immunoSEQ multiplex PCR; TCRdb stores in-frame clones only, minus some. The sample shows 150,000 to 200,000 clones, about nine tenths of them seen only once. Regarding the study as a whole: Breadth and depth of Spike-specific TCRs rose after two AZD1222 doses.

Germline V lookup: CDR1 MDHEN, CDR2 SYDVKM. Trimming took off 3 bases at V and 6 bases at J, with 17 bases between the two ends. CDR3 length equals 16 residues. The receptor's source is an adult who received the AZD1222 COVID-19 vaccine. The gene calls are TRBV28 and TRBJ2-2; D is tentatively TRBD1 or TRBD2 (5 bases each). This specimen was peripheral blood, taken 28 days after the second AZD1222 dose. The CDR3 is CASSFGRPRGAGELFF. In DNA, the CDR3 is TGTGCCAGCAGTTTTGGCCGTCCCAGAGGGGCCGGGGAGCTGTTTTTT. The full variable domain, in which reference TRBV28 and TRBJ2-2 provide the parts outside the CDR3, is DVKVTQSSRYLVKRTGEKVFLECVQDMDHENMFWYRQDPGLGLRLIYFSYDVKMKEKGDIPEGYSVSREKKERFSLILESASTNQTSMYLCASSFGRPRGAGELFFGEGSRLTVL.